This T cell receptor (beta chain) stems from a study of post-analysis software for immune sequencing data. Study information: Relapsing-remitting, secondary progressive and progressive-relapsing multiple sclerosis courses were included.

Unique-molecular-identifier-tagged TCR beta cDNA libraries were used. One entry per CDR3 protein results from TCRdb running MiXCR on the PCR reads. The sample consists of hundreds of thousands of distinct CDR3 sequences, approximately 59% of them appearing once. The length of the CDR3 is 14 residues. V lost 7 bases, J lost 3 bases, and 14 bases lay in between. CDR1 and CDR2 (germline): SGHRS, YFSETQ. Comments on this clonotype: The antigen is not known.

Overall study results and limits: Compared with controls, patients showed significantly lower normalized Chao1 diversity. Patients used about five TRBV segments, including TRBV5-6, TRBV5-1 and TRBV20-1, more often than controls.

The rearrangement joins TRBV5-1 to TRBJ2-1; D is uncertain. This clonotype originated in a girl aged 2 to 10 with multiple sclerosis. The source material was blood. For the CDR3, the DNA is TGCGCCAGCCAACTGAGGACCGGCTACAATGAGCAGTTCTTC. Translating it yields CASQLRTGYNEQFF.